The rows below give T cell receptor beta chains drawn from one sample of a study of Ad26.COV2.S vaccination and SARS-CoV-2 variants. Using immunoSEQ multiplex PCR, the repertoire was profiled, and TCRdb retains in-frame clones only, with some absent. The sample shows around 300,000 clones, 86% of them seen only once. Sequencing was performed on peripheral blood, taken in a trial of Ad26.COV2.S vaccine versus placebo. The receptors shown here come from a person aged 18-60 years who received the Ad26.COV2.S COVID-19 vaccine or a placebo. The CDR3 runs from the conserved cysteine through the conserved F or W. A D gene is named only where the DNA matches it firmly. Clone size is not always given. Where it is, it says once, few, many or a class for expanded clones.

V	D	size	J	CDR3	DNA
TRBV7-2	NA	NA	TRBJ2-5	CASSRGDSRLETQYF	TGTGCCAGCAGTCGTGGGGACTCTAGGTTGGAGACCCAGTACTTC
TRBV6-6	TRBD1	once	TRBJ1-6	CASSPLRTGIGNSPLHF	TGTGCCAGCAGTCCCCTCAGGACAGGGATAGGTAATTCACCCCTCCACTTT
TRBV28	NA	NA	TRBJ1-1	CASTTGNTEAFF	TGTGCCAGCACGACAGGAAACACTGAAGCTTTCTTT
TRBV13	TRBD1	NA	TRBJ1-2	CASSTGQAAGYTF	TGTGCCAGCAGCACCGGACAGGCTGCCGGCTACACCTTC
TRBV27	NA	NA	TRBJ1-6	CASSLGSNSPLHF	TGTGCCAGCAGTTTAGGGAGTAACTCACCCCTCCACTTT
TRBV10-3	NA	NA	TRBJ1-6	CAISEGQYNSPLHF	TGTGCCATCAGTGAGGGACAGTATAATTCACCCCTCCACTTT
TRBV19	TRBD1	NA	TRBJ2-7	CASKPRDSTYEQYF	TGTGCCAGTAAACCCCGGGACAGCACCTACGAGCAGTACTTC
TRBV19	NA	NA	TRBJ1-1	CASSIIGNTEAFF	TGTGCCAGTAGTATAATCGGGAACACTGAAGCTTTCTTT
TRBV4-3	NA	NA	TRBJ2-7	CASSQDTGGYEQYF	TGCGCCAGCAGCCAAGATACCGGGGGCTACGAGCAGTACTTC
TRBV28	TRBD2	NA	TRBJ2-1	CASSLRTSGYNEQFF	TGTGCCAGCAGTTTGAGGACTAGCGGGTACAATGAGCAGTTCTTC
TRBV24-1	NA	few	TRBJ1-5	CATSETGNQPQHF	TGTGCCACCAGTGAAACAGGCAATCAGCCCCAGCATTTT
TRBV19	NA	NA	TRBJ1-1	CASSPPSGWNTEAFF	TGTGCCAGTAGTCCCCCGTCCGGGTGGAACACTGAAGCTTTCTTT